The 10 T cell receptor beta chains in this list originate from one sample, sequenced in a study of blood T cells in healthy people across ages. A second PCR of 7 to 11 cycles used a sample-barcoded 5' primer and a J-beta primer mix. TCRdb re-derived calls from the 5' RACE reads in MiXCR, one entry per CDR3 protein. Seen here are hundreds of thousands of distinct CDR3 sequences, under 25% observed once, and the top ten hold under 4%. Material for sequencing was blood. These receptors were collected from a man in his 70s in good health.

In this sample, this clonotype turned up a few times. The chain recombines TRBV20-1 with TRBJ2-7; the match to TRBD2 covers 7 bases. Per germline, CDR1 DFQATT and CDR2 SNEGSKA (reference sequence). The CDR3 extends over 15 amino acids. V dropped 1 base and J dropped 4; count of bases not matched to a gene: 10. The CDR3 nucleotides are TGCAGTGCTAGAGGTCCGGCAGGGCGGGAGTACGAGCAGTACTTC. Its protein product is CSARGPAGREYEQYF.

The sample holds many counts of this clonotype. The rearrangement uses TRBV20-1 and TRBJ2-7, with 7 bases that match TRBD2. After removal of 5 bases from V and 2 bases from J, the junction contained 6 bases not matched to a gene. This CDR3 comprises 13 residues. CDR1 is DFQATT, CDR2 SNEGSKA, per germline (reference sequence). CDR3 loop: CSAVGTTAYEQYF. CDR3 sequence (DNA): TGCAGTGCTGTCGGGACTACAGCCTACGAGCAGTACTTC.

The chain couples TRBV7-2 to TRBJ1-5; D remains ambiguous. V lost 4 bases, J lost 7 bases, and 14 bases lay in between. The germline gives CDR1 SGHTA, CDR2 FQGNSA. The CDR3 loop spans 14 amino acids. This CDR3 reads CASSSPERVQPQHF. The CDR3 nucleotides are TGTGCCAGCAGCTCCCCCGAGCGAGTACAGCCCCAGCATTTT.

J is TRBJ1-6 and V is TRBV25-1; no reliable D call. CDR1 and CDR2 (germline): MGHDK, SYGVNS. The CDR3 loop spans 12 amino acids. The V end lost 1 base, the J end lost 9 bases, and 4 bases lay between the germline ends. This chain's CDR3 is CASSESGSPLHF. DNA for the CDR3: TGTGCCAGCAGTGAATCGGGTTCACCCCTCCACTTT.

The chain couples TRBV5-8 to TRBJ2-2; D remains ambiguous. The germline V gene has CDR1 SGHTS and CDR2 YDEGEE. V was shortened by 2 bases and J by 3 bases, with 11 bases between the two germline ends. The CDR3 spans 15 residues. The CDR3 region has the DNA TGTGCCAGCAGCTTTCGGAAGACCTACACCGGGGAGCTGTTTTTT. This sequence encodes CASSFRKTYTGELFF.

This clonotype was counted between two and nine times. The chain is built from TRBV12-3 or TRBV12-4 and TRBJ1-2, with a weak D call TRBD1 (6 bases). Trimming took off 5 bases at V and 4 bases at J, with 17 bases between the two ends. The CDR3 is 15 residues long. The CDR3 DNA sequence: TGTGCCAGCAGTAAAGGCGGGCAGGGGAGCTATGGCTACACCTTC. This gives the protein CASSKGGQGSYGYTF.

The chain carries TRBV5-1 and TRBJ2-7; 8 bases are a match to TRBD1. V was clipped by 4 bases and J by 2 bases; unmatched bases: 11. CDR3 length: 16 residues. Germline CDR1 reads SGHRS; CDR2 reads YFSETQ. CDR3 sequence reads: CASSHVPGTGPYEQYF. CDR3 in DNA: TGCGCCAGCAGCCACGTACCCGGGACAGGTCCCTACGAGCAGTACTTC.

This clonotype has just a few counts. This chain joins TRBV29-1 and TRBJ1-1; 10 bases are a match to TRBD1. J gave up 3 bases and V 4 bases, and 5 bases lay outside the gene matches. Germline loops: CDR1 SQVTM, CDR2 ANQGSEA. The CDR3 is made up of 14 amino acids. The chain's CDR3 is CSVGMTGGYTEAFF. The CDR3 DNA sequence: TGCAGCGTTGGGATGACAGGGGGCTACACTGAAGCTTTCTTT.

V usage is TRBV6-1 and J usage is TRBJ1-4, with 9 bases aligning to TRBD1. Germline CDR1 MNHNS, CDR2 SASEGT. There are 15 residues in the CDR3. Trimming at V came to 5 bases and at J to 7 bases, leaving 8 bases not matched to a gene. In DNA, the CDR3 is TGTGCCAGCAGTAAGCGGGACAGGGCTGCTGAAAAACTGTTTTTT. Translation: CASSKRDRAAEKLFF.

This clonotype was detected only a few times. V is TRBV18 and J is TRBJ2-2; 11 bases align to TRBD2. Germline CDR1 is KGHSH and CDR2 is LQKENI. This CDR3 contains 17 residues. With V trimmed by 0 bases and J by 1 base, 1 base remained unmatched. CDR3 bases: TGTGCCAGCTCACCACCGGGACTAGCGGAGAACACCGGGGAGCTGTTTTTT. Its translation: CASSPPGLAENTGELFF.